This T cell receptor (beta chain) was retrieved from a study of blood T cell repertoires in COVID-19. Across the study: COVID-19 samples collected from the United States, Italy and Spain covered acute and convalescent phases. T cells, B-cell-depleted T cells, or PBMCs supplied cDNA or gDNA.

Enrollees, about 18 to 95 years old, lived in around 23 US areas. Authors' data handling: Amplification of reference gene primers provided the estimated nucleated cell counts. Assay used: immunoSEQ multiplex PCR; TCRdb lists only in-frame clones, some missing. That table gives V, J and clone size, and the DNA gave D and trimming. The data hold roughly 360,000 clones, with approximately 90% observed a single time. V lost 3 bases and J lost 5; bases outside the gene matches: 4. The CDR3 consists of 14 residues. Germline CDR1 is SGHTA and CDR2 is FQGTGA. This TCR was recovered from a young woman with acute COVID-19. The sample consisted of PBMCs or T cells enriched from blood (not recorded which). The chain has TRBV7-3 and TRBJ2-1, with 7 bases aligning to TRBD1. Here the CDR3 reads CASSFSDRDNEQFF. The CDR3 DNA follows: TGTGCCAGCAGCTTTTCCGACAGGGACAATGAGCAGTTCTTC.